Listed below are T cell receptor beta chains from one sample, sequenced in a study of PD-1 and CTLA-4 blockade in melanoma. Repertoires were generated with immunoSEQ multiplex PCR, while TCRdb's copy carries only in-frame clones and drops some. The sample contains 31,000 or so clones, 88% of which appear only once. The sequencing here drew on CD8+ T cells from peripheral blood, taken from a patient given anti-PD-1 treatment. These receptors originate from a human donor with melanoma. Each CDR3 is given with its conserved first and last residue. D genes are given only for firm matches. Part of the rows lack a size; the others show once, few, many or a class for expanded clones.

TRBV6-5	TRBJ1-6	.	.	TGTGCCAGCGGGTATAATTCACCCCTCCACTTT	CASGYNSPLHF
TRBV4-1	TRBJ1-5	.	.	TGCGCCAGCAGCCAAGGGGTCGGGGATCAGCCCCAGCATTTT	CASSQGVGDQPQHF
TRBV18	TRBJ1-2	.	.	TGTGCCAGCTCACCTGGACAGACCATCAACTATGGCTACACCTTC	CASSPGQTINYGYTF
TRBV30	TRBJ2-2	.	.	TGTGCCTGGAGTCTAGCCGGGGAGCTGTTTTTT	CAWSLAGELFF
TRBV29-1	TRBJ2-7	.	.	TGCAGCGTTGAGTGGGGCTCCTACGAGCAGTACTTC	CSVEWGSYEQYF
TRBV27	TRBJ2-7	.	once	TGTGCCAGCAGTTTAGGGACCTCAGGATACGAGCAGTACTTC	CASSLGTSGYEQYF
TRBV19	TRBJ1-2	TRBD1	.	TGTGCCAGCGGGACAGGGTCTAACTATGGCTACACCTTC	CASGTGSNYGYTF
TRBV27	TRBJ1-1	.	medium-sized	TGTGCCAGCAGCCCTCGCGCGCGGGGCCCTGGGCCGAACACTGAAGCTTTCTTT	CASSPRARGPGPNTEAFF
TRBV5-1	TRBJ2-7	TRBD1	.	TGCGCCAGCAGCCCAGCGGACAGGAGCTCCTACGAGCAGTACTTC	CASSPADRSSYEQYF
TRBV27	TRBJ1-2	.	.	TGTGCCAGCAGTGGGAGAGGCGGCTACACCTTC	CASSGRGGYTF
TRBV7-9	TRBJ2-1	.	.	TGTGCCAGCAGCACTCCCAGGACTCGGAGCTCCTACAATGAGCAGTTCTTC	CASSTPRTRSSYNEQFF
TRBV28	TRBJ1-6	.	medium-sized	TGTGCCAGCAGTTTATTGACAGACTATAATTCACCCCTCCACTTT	CASSLLTDYNSPLHF
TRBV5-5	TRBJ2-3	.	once	TGTGCCAGCAGTTCGTCCTTAACAGATACGCAGTATTTT	CASSSSLTDTQYF
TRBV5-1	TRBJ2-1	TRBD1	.	TGCGCCAGCAGCCTGAGACAGGGTAGCTCCTACAATGAGCAGTTCTTC	CASSLRQGSSYNEQFF
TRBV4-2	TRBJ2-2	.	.	TGTGCCAGCAGCCAAGACTCCTCGAGGACCGGGGAGCTGTTTTTT	CASSQDSSRTGELFF
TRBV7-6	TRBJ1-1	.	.	TGTGCCAGCAGCTTAACCAGGGGAAACACTGAAGCTTTCTTT	CASSLTRGNTEAFF
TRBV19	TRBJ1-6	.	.	TGTGCCAGTAGTATACAGGGGATCGGTTCACCCCTCCACTTT	CASSIQGIGSPLHF
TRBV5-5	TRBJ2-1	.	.	TGTGCCAGCAGCTTGGCCGTCAGGGATGATGAGCAGTTCTTC	CASSLAVRDDEQFF
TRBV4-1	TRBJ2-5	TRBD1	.	TGCGCCAGCAGCCACCTTGGACAGGGTCAAGAGACCCAGTACTTC	CASSHLGQGQETQYF
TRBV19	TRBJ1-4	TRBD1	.	TGTGCCAGTAGTCCGGACAGGGTGGATGAAAAACTGTTTTTT	CASSPDRVDEKLFF
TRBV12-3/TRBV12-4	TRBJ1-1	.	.	TGTGCCAGCAGTCAAGGCCTGAACACTGAAGCTTTCTTT	CASSQGLNTEAFF
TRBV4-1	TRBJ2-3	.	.	TGCGCCAGCAGCCTCCGACTAGGAAACACAGATACGCAGTATTTT	CASSLRLGNTDTQYF
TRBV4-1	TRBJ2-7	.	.	TGCGCCAGCAGCCAAGTAGGGACGGGAGTCTACGAGCAGTACTTC	CASSQVGTGVYEQYF
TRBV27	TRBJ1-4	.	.	TGTGCCAGCAGCATGAGTGGGAGCTTTACAACTAATGAAAAACTGTTTTTT	CASSMSGSFTTNEKLFF
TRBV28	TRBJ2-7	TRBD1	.	TGTGCCAGCAGTCCCTTCCCCGGGACAGAGTTTTACGAGCAGTACTTC	CASSPFPGTEFYEQYF
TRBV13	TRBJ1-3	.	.	TGTGCCAGCAGCGCCTGGGGGGGGACCTCTGGAAACACCATATATTTT	CASSAWGGTSGNTIYF
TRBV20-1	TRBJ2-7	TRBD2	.	TGCAGTGCTAGTAGCGCGACTAGCGGGGAACCTTACGAGCAGTACTTC	CSASSATSGEPYEQYF
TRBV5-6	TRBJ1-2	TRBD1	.	TGTGCCAGCAGCTACTTACAGGGGGCGAAAGGCTACACCTTC	CASSYLQGAKGYTF
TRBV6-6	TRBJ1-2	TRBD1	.	TGTGCCAGCAGTTCTCCGGACAGGACTAACTATGGCTACACCTTC	CASSSPDRTNYGYTF
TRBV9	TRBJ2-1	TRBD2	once	TGTGCCAGCAGCCTCGGACTAGCGGGGGCCTACAATGAGCAGTTCTTC	CASSLGLAGAYNEQFF
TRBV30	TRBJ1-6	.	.	TGTGCCTGGAGCACGGGATCCTATAATTCACCCCTCCACTTT	CAWSTGSYNSPLHF
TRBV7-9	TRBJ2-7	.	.	TGTGCCAGCACTCCCCGGGGCAGGGACTACGAGCAGTACTTC	CASTPRGRDYEQYF
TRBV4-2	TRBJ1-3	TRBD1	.	TGTGCCAGCAGCCAAAAGGGACAGGGAGTTTCTGGAAACACCATATATTTT	CASSQKGQGVSGNTIYF
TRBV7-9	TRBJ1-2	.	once	TGTGCCAGCAGCCCTCTAGGCGGCTTCTATGGCTACACCTTC	CASSPLGGFYGYTF
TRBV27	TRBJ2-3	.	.	TGTGCCAGCACCTCCTCGAGATCCGGGTCAGATACGCAGTATTTT	CASTSSRSGSDTQYF
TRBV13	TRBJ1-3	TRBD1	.	TGTGCCAGCAGCTTAGCCCCCCCATCAGGGGGCTCTGGAAACACCATATATTTT	CASSLAPPSGGSGNTIYF
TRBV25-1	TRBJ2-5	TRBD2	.	TGTGCCAGCAGTGTACTGCCGGGGGGTGAAGAGACCCAGTACTTC	CASSVLPGGEETQYF